The source of this TCR beta chain is a study of T cells after yellow fever vaccination. Across the study: Low-cell-number fractions underwent preparation using SMART-Seq v4 Ultra Low Input. Notes on the study in general: Faster peaking, at day 5 versus 15, marked a secondary response that was weaker. Although most clonotypes did not, a small share appeared in both CD4 and CD8 compartments. Almost all vaccine-responding clonotypes escaped detection in sorted memory subsets on day 0.

This clonotype was found many times. TCRdb passed the 5' RACE reads through MiXCR, listing each CDR3 protein once. The data show around 25,000 distinct CDR3 sequences, 3.4% seen once. Per germline, CDR1 SEHNR and CDR2 FQNEAQ (reference sequence). V gave up 0 bases and J gave up 4 bases, with 15 bases separating them. The CDR3 has 16 residues. The chain is built from TRBV7-9 and TRBJ1-1; tentative D call: TRBD1 (5 bases). The sequencing used PBMCs, either bulk or a sorted T-cell subset (CD4+, CD8+, memory, or dextramer-sorted; not recorded which), collected roughly 45 days after the first yellow fever vaccination. This TCR was sampled from a man aged 18-30 years who received the YFV17D yellow fever vaccine. The CDR3 DNA sequence: TGTGCCAGCAGCTTAGCGGCGGAGGGGAGGGTCACTGAAGCTTTCTTT. It translates to CASSLAAEGRVTEAFF.